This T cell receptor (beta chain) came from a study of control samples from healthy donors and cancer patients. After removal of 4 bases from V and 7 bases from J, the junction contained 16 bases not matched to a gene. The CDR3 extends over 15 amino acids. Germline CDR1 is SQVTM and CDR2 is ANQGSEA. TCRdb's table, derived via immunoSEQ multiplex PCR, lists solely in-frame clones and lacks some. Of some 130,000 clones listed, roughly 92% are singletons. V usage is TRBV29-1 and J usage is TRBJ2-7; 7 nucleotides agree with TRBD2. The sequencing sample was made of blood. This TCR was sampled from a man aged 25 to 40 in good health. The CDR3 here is CSVVVRGGSLEEQYF. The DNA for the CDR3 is TGCAGCGTTGTGGTCCGGGGCGGGAGCTTAGAAGAGCAGTACTTC.